This TCR beta chain was sequenced in a study of cytomegalovirus exposure and HLA in healthy donors. Findings and limits, study-wide: Confirmation in vitro established that three CMV-associated chains were specific for CMV antigens.

The CDR3 is 16 residues long. V trimming: 0 bases; J trimming: 4 bases; junction bases outside the gene matches: 8. Germline V gene data show CDR1 as MGHRA and CDR2 as YSYEKL. This clone was seen a single time. The target antigen is unknown. Some clones are missing from TCRdb's copy, which holds only in-frame ones; the method was immunoSEQ multiplex PCR. The table records around 160,000 clones, 88% of them present only once. The donors were part of the roughly 130-subject validation cohort, which stood apart from the 666-subject first cohort. The V and J genes are TRBV4-1 and TRBJ1-1; 7 nucleotides align to TRBD1. Sequencing was done on a sample of PBMCs. The sequence came from a young man in good health and CMV-seronegative. The CDR3 sequence is CASSQEQGRVATEAFF. CDR3 DNA sequence: TGCGCCAGCAGCCAAGAACAGGGGAGAGTAGCCACTGAAGCTTTCTTT.